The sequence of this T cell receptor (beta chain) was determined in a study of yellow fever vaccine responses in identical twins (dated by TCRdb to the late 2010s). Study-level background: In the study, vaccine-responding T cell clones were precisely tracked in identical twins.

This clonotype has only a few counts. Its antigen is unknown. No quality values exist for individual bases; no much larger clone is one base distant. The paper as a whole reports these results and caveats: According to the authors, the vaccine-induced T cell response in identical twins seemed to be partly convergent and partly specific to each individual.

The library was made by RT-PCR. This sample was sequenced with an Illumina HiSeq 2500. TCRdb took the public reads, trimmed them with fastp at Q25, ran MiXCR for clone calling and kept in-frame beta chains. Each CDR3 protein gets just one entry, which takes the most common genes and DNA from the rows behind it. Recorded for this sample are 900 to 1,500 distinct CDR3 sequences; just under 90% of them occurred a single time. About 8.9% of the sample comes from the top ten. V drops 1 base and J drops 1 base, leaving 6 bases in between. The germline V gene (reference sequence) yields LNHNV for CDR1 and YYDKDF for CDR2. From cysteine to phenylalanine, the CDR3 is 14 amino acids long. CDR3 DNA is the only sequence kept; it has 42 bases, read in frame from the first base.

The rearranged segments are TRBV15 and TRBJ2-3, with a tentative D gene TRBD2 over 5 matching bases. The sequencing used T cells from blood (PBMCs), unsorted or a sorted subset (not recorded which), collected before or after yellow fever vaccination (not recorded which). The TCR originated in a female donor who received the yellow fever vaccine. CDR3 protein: CATSRGTRTDTQYF. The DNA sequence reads TGTGCCACCAGCAGAGGGACTCGCACAGATACGCAGTATTTT.